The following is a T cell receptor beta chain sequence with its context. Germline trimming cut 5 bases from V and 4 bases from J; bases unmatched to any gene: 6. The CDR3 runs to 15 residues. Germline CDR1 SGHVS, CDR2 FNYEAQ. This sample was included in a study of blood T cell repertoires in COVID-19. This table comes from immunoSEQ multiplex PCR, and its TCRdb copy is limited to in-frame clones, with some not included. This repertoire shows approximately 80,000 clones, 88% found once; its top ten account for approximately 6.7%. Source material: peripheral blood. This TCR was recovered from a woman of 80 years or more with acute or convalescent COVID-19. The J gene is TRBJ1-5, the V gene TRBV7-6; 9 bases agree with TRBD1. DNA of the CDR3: TGTGCCAGCAGCACAGGGGGCCTTGGTAATCAGCCCCAGCATTTT. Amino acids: CASSTGGLGNQPQHF.